This TCR beta chain was sequenced in a study of blood T cell repertoires in COVID-19. Study context: Italy, Spain and the United States were the sources of the convalescent and acute COVID-19 samples. T cells, B-cell-depleted T cells, or PBMCs supplied cDNA or gDNA.

Germline-derived CDR1 and CDR2 are SGHRS and YFSETQ. The CDR3 runs 13 residues. V shed 4 bases and J shed 7 bases, with 15 bases lying between them. Study processing details: For nucleated cells, counts were estimated from reference gene primer amplification. Clones were sequenced by immunoSEQ multiplex PCR, and TCRdb holds only the in-frame ones, with some missing. That table is the source of V, J and clone size, and D and trimming were worked out from the DNA. The sample has roughly 290,000 clones, about 89% seen once. The sample was peripheral blood. The gene calls are TRBV5-1 and TRBJ2-7, with a weak D call TRBD2 (5 bases). This receptor was obtained from a man aged 25 to 45 with acute or convalescent COVID-19. This CDR3 is CASSDIARREQYF. The CDR3 DNA reads as TGCGCCAGCAGCGACATAGCGCGGCGGGAGCAGTACTTC.